Many counts were recorded for the clone carrying this T cell receptor (beta chain). The target antigen is unknown. The data derive from a study of beta chain features in type 1 diabetes. Overall study context: All samples combined gave roughly 100,000,000 sorted cells for examination.

Expressed TCRB transcripts were sequenced, since all the RNA that had been isolated was reverse transcribed. TCRdb keeps only in-frame clones here, not all; method: immunoSEQ multiplex PCR. In the table there are about 120,000 clones, roughly 15% of which are singletons. V shed 0 bases and J shed 5 bases, with 13 bases lying between them. Germline V gives CDR1 LGHNA, CDR2 YSLEER. The CDR3 loop spans 15 amino acids. Overall study findings and caveats: Patients with Type 1 diabetes showed moderately but significantly shorter TCRB CDR3s in all four CD4+ subsets. Researchers reported that naive, central memory and Treg TCRB repertoires appeared more similar in patients than in healthy donors. VDJ junctions from patients with type 1 diabetes contained fewer insertions and more deletions.

The source is a man between 25 and 39 years old with type 1 diabetes. The chain uses TRBV4-3 and TRBJ2-5, with D possibly matching TRBD2 (5 bases). Sequencing used central memory CD4+ T cells from blood. The CDR3 sequence: CASSQEASPGETQYF. CDR3 nucleotides: TGCGCCAGCAGCCAAGAGGCCTCCCCGGGGGAGACCCAGTACTTC.